The sequence of this T cell receptor beta chain was determined in a study of T cell responses to AZD1222 COVID-19 vaccine. Profiling relied on immunoSEQ multiplex PCR, and the TCRdb table lists in-frame clones only, not all of them. The repertoire holds 150,000 to 200,000 clones, with roughly 89% as singletons. The sample here was peripheral blood, taken on day 0 of AZD1222 vaccination. This receptor was identified in an adult in good health.

CDR3 region: CASSPGAGPEAFF. The CDR3 DNA reads TGTGCCAGCAGCCCTGGGGCGGGACCTGAAGCTTTCTTT. The chain links TRBV7-3 to TRBJ1-1, with a possible D match to TRBD1 (5 bases). CDR3 length: 13 residues. V was pared by 5 bases and J by 6 bases, with 13 bases between. Germline assignment: CDR1 SGHTA and CDR2 FQGTGA.